Listed below are T cell receptor beta chains from one sample, sequenced in a study of beta chain features in type 1 diabetes. Profiled with immunoSEQ multiplex PCR; TCRdb holds only in-frame clones, not every one. In the table there are around 180,000 clones, around 7.9% of which are singletons. Sequences were obtained from central memory CD4+ T cells from blood. The receptors come from a man aged 18 to 35 with type 1 diabetes. Both conserved end residues are part of each CDR3. A D gene is named only where the DNA matches it firmly. The size of a clone is reported for some rows only, either as once, few or many, or as a class for expanded clones.

V	D	J	size	DNA	CDR3
TRBV19	.	TRBJ1-1	few	TGTGCCAGTAGTATGATGGGTTGGCGGGAAGCTTTCTTT	CASSMMGWREAFF
TRBV28	.	TRBJ2-3	few	TGTGCCAGCAGGAGAGGTGGGAGCCCCCGCACAGATACGCAGTATTTT	CASRRGGSPRTDTQYF
TRBV11-2	.	TRBJ1-3	few	TGTGCCAGCAGCTCTACCCCGGGGAGCGGAAACACCATATATTTT	CASSSTPGSGNTIYF
TRBV4-1	TRBD1	TRBJ1-6	.	TGCGCCAGCAGCCAGCTCGGGACAGTATATTCACCCCTCCACTTT	CASSQLGTVYSPLHF
TRBV19	TRBD2	TRBJ2-1	few	TGTGCCAGTAGTAGCGGGCGGGAGATTTACAATGAGCAGTTCTTC	CASSSGREIYNEQFF
TRBV4-3	.	TRBJ1-4	few	TGCGCCAGCAGCCAAATGCAGGGTTCTAGTGAAAAACTGTTTTTT	CASSQMQGSSEKLFF
TRBV11-2	.	TRBJ2-5	.	TGTGCCAGCAGCTTATCGCGATACGGCGGCTACTTC	CASSLSRYGGYF
TRBV5-4	TRBD1	TRBJ2-1	.	TGTGCCAGCAGCAAAGCCCCCGGGACAGGGGGTATGAATGAGCAGTTCTTC	CASSKAPGTGGMNEQFF
TRBV2	TRBD1	TRBJ2-1	.	TGTGCCAGCAGCGTGACAGGGGTGAATAATGAGCAGTTCTTC	CASSVTGVNNEQFF
TRBV28	TRBD2	TRBJ2-7	.	TGTGCCAGCCTACCCCGGGGAGCGGGGGCCTACGAGCAGTACTTC	CASLPRGAGAYEQYF
TRBV11-2	TRBD2	TRBJ2-7	few	TGTGCCAGCAGCCCGGGAGGGTTGGGCTACGAGCAGTACTTC	CASSPGGLGYEQYF
TRBV7-9	TRBD1	TRBJ2-3	.	TGTGCCAGCAGCTTGGCCGGGACAGCGAGCACAGATACGCAGTATTTT	CASSLAGTASTDTQYF
TRBV4-2	TRBD2	TRBJ2-1	few	TGTGCCAGCAGCCAAACCCACTCGGGGGGACGGTTAAACAATGAGCAGTTCTTC	CASSQTHSGGRLNNEQFF
TRBV30	.	TRBJ1-2	few	TGTGCCTGGAGTGTTCGGGTTAACTATGGCTACACCTTC	CAWSVRVNYGYTF
TRBV18	.	TRBJ2-5	.	TGTGCCAGCTCACCACCGGGACTCCAAGAGACCCAGTACTTC	CASSPPGLQETQYF
TRBV4-2	.	TRBJ1-2	.	TGTGCCAGCAGCCAAGACCGGGTAGCTAACTATGGCTACACCTTC	CASSQDRVANYGYTF
TRBV5-4	TRBD2	TRBJ2-1	few	TGTGCCAGCAGCGCTGATAGCGGGAGTCTTAGTCATGAGCAGTTCTTC	CASSADSGSLSHEQFF
TRBV5-1	TRBD1	TRBJ1-4	few	TGCGCCAGCAGCTGGGCTCCGGACAGGGCCGAAAAACTGTTTTTT	CASSWAPDRAEKLFF
TRBV6-6	TRBD1	TRBJ2-7	.	TGTGCCAGCAGTTGGACAGGGTACGAGCAGTACTTC	CASSWTGYEQYF
TRBV6-6	.	TRBJ2-7	.	TGTGCCAGCAGCACATTACAGCCGCCTTACGAGCAGTACTTC	CASSTLQPPYEQYF
TRBV4-2	.	TRBJ2-7	few	TGTGCCAGCAGCCTGCGACTGTTGTCCTACGAGCAGTACTTC	CASSLRLLSYEQYF
TRBV7-2	TRBD2	TRBJ2-7	.	TGTGCCAGCAGGAAAACTAGCGGGAGTAACTACGAGCAGTACTTC	CASRKTSGSNYEQYF
TRBV18	.	TRBJ2-7	.	TGTGCCAGCTCACCCAAACAGCTCTACGAGCAGTACTTC	CASSPKQLYEQYF
TRBV5-1	.	TRBJ2-7	.	TGCGCCAGCAGCCAATTACAGGGTTGGGAGCAGTACTTC	CASSQLQGWEQYF
TRBV5-4	.	TRBJ2-7	.	TGTGCCAGCAGCAGGAGCCTAGTGGGCGAGCAGTACTTC	CASSRSLVGEQYF
TRBV5-5	.	TRBJ1-2	few	TGTGCCAGCAGCCCGACAGGCGTCGATTCGAACTATGGCTACACCTTC	CASSPTGVDSNYGYTF
TRBV21-1	.	TRBJ2-7	.	TGTGCCAGCAGCAATGTAATGCCGGTCTACGAGCAGTACTTC	CASSNVMPVYEQYF
TRBV5-6	.	TRBJ1-2	few	TGTGCCAGCAGCTTGGGCAGTAACTATGGCTACACCTTC	CASSLGSNYGYTF
TRBV15	TRBD1	TRBJ2-5	few	TGTGCCACCAGCACTAGACAGGGTGAAGGGGAGACCCAGTACTTC	CATSTRQGEGETQYF
TRBV11-2	TRBD1	TRBJ2-1	.	TGTGCCAGCAGCTCCGGACAGGGTGCTGAGCAGTTCTTC	CASSSGQGAEQFF
TRBV18	.	TRBJ1-3	few	TGTGCCAGCTCACCGGAGAATGGAAACACCATATATTTT	CASSPENGNTIYF
TRBV6-5	TRBD1	TRBJ1-2	.	TGTGCCAGCAGGCTCGGACAGGGGATCTATGGCTACACCTTC	CASRLGQGIYGYTF
TRBV9	TRBD1	TRBJ1-6	.	TGTGCCAGTGGACCGGGACAGGGGCCTTCACCCCTCCACTTT	CASGPGQGPSPLHF
TRBV30	TRBD1	TRBJ1-2	few	TGTGCCTGGAGTACCGGACAGGGGGCGGGGGGCTACACCTTC	CAWSTGQGAGGYTF
TRBV28	.	TRBJ1-2	.	TGTGCCAGCGTCAGCGGACAGAGGGTAGAGGGCTACACCTTC	CASVSGQRVEGYTF
TRBV7-9	TRBD1	TRBJ2-5	.	TGTGCCAGCAGCTACCTGACAGGGCAAGAGACCCAGTACTTC	CASSYLTGQETQYF
TRBV27	TRBD1	TRBJ1-5	many	TGTGCCAGCAGTTTAGGACAGGGGAATCAGCCCCAGCATTTT	CASSLGQGNQPQHF
TRBV11-2	.	TRBJ2-1	few	TGTGCCAGTGAACGGGGCGGGGGCAGCTACAATGAGCAGTTCTTC	CASERGGGSYNEQFF
TRBV5-1	TRBD2	TRBJ2-4	many	TGCGCCAGCAGCTTAACACTAGCGGGAGAACGCACCATTCAGTACTTC	CASSLTLAGERTIQYF
TRBV4-3	TRBD1	TRBJ1-6	many	TGCGCCAGCAGCCAGGACAGGACAGGAAATAATTCACCCCTCCACTTT	CASSQDRTGNNSPLHF
TRBV5-1	TRBD1	TRBJ1-1	.	TGCGCCAGCAGGGATATACAGGGGGCAGGTGAAGCTTTCTTT	CASRDIQGAGEAFF
TRBV30	.	TRBJ1-2	few	TGTGCCTGGGGTGAGGGGAACTATGGCTACACCTTC	CAWGEGNYGYTF
TRBV12-5	TRBD1	TRBJ1-2	many	TGTGCTAGTGGTTTGGTACGGAGACAGGGGGTACCGGATGGCTACACCTTC	CASGLVRRQGVPDGYTF
TRBV5-6	TRBD2	TRBJ2-7	.	TGTGCCAGCGGGACCCTCTATAGCGGGGCCTACGAGCAGTACTTC	CASGTLYSGAYEQYF
TRBV20-1	.	TRBJ2-5	.	TGCAGTGCTAGATATCAAGAGACCCAGTACTTC	CSARYQETQYF
TRBV4-2	TRBD1	TRBJ2-5	few	TGTGCCAGCAGCCGACAGGGGAGTGTGGAGACCCAGTACTTC	CASSRQGSVETQYF
TRBV2	.	TRBJ2-5	many	TGTGCCAGCGGAGGGGAAGAGACCCAGTACTTC	CASGGEETQYF
TRBV29-1	TRBD1	TRBJ2-7	.	TGCAGCGTTCTCGGGACAGTCCCCTACGAGCAGTACTTC	CSVLGTVPYEQYF
TRBV6-6	.	TRBJ2-3	many	TGTGCCAGCAAAGTGACAATAAGCACAGATACGCAGTATTTT	CASKVTISTDTQYF
TRBV5-4	TRBD1	TRBJ1-2	.	TGTGCCAGCAGCGCCGGGACAGCCGACTTATATGGCTACACCTTC	CASSAGTADLYGYTF
TRBV2	.	TRBJ1-6	few	TGTGCCAGCAGTGATGACGCAGGCTACCATAATTCACCCCTCCACTTT	CASSDDAGYHNSPLHF
TRBV2	.	TRBJ2-1	many	TGTGCCAGCAGTGAAGACGCGGGGACCGGGTTCTTC	CASSEDAGTGFF
TRBV30	.	TRBJ1-4	few	TGTGCCTGGAGTAGGAGGGGAAATGAAAAACTGTTTTTT	CAWSRRGNEKLFF